This T cell receptor (beta chain) was profiled in a study of blood T cell repertoires in COVID-19. Participants, about 18 to 90 years old, spanned around 25 US areas. The germline V gene encodes CDR1 MDHEN and CDR2 SYDVKM. This CDR3 is built from 14 residues. Trimming left V 4 bases short and J 5 bases short, with 12 bases between. Sequencing used immunoSEQ multiplex PCR; TCRdb keeps in-frame clones, though not all of them. The data contain 110,000 to 150,000 clones, 84% of them singletons. Material for sequencing was PBMCs or T cells enriched from blood (not recorded which). The chain links TRBV28 to TRBJ2-1, with D tentatively TRBD1 (5 bases). The source is a woman under 30 who had been exposed to COVID-19. As DNA, the CDR3 is TGTGCCAGCAGTTCCTGGGGCCGGGACAATGAGCAGTTCTTC. It encodes CASSSWGRDNEQFF. The full variable domain, rest sourced from reference TRBV28 and TRBJ2-1, is DVKVTQSSRYLVKRTGEKVFLECVQDMDHENMFWYRQDPGLGLRLIYFSYDVKMKEKGDIPEGYSVSREKKERFSLILESASTNQTSMYLCASSSWGRDNEQFFGPGTRLTVL.